The clone carrying this TCR beta chain occurred many times. Using RNA transcripts as the source, TCR beta CDR3 regions were amplified. HTBI primers drove first-round RT-PCR of the TCR CDR3. Each CDR3 protein gets one entry after TCRdb re-called the multiplex PCR reads with MiXCR. The sample shows roughly 660,000 distinct CDR3 sequences, roughly 17% of them seen only once. CDR1 is SQVTM, CDR2 ANQGSEA, per germline. Trimming left V 4 bases short and J 3 bases short, with 16 bases between. This CDR3 contains 14 residues. The entry originates in a study of T cells in Graves' hyperthyroidism and ophthalmopathy.

The sequence was obtained from a man aged 45-65 years with Graves' hyperthyroidism. Material: blood. This chain uses TRBV29-1 with TRBJ2-7; D gene ambiguous. The CDR3, as DNA: TGCAGCGTTGTACTCGGTGTTAATGACTACGAGCAGTACTTC. This codes for CSVVLGVNDYEQYF.